One sample yielded the 9 T cell receptor beta chains listed below, sequenced in a study of blood T cells in healthy people across ages. PCR was performed a second time for 7 to 11 cycles using a sample-barcoded 5' primer and a J-beta primer mix. TCRdb re-analysed the 5' RACE reads in MiXCR, keeping a single row per CDR3 protein. The sample lists fewer than 1 million distinct CDR3 sequences, under 45% occurring once. Sequenced material: blood. These receptors came from a man in his fifties or sixties in good health.

This rearrangement joins TRBV12-3 or TRBV12-4 to TRBJ2-6; TRBD1 is a possible D gene (6 bases). The CDR3 consists of 17 residues. Trimming shortened V by 3 bases and J by 2 bases, and 14 bases separated the two germline ends. The DNA of the CDR3 is TGTGCCAGCAGTTTGGCCAGGGACAAAGCTGGGGCCAACGTCCTGACTTTC. Protein sequence: CASSLARDKAGANVLTF.

The J gene is TRBJ2-1, the V gene TRBV6-5; 9 positions agree with TRBD2. Germline-derived CDR1 and CDR2 are MNHEY and SVGAGI. The CDR3 consists of 17 residues. The V and J ends lost 0 bases and 2 bases, in that order; junction bases with no gene match: 5. The DNA for the CDR3 is TGTGCCAGCAGTTACTCGTTCATAGCGGGGGCCTACAATGAGCAGTTCTTC. Translating gives CASSYSFIAGAYNEQFF.

J is TRBJ2-7 and V is TRBV7-8, with a weak D call TRBD2 (5 bases). Between the trimmed V and J ends, which lost 1 base and 2 bases, there was a span of 12 bases. The germline V gene encodes CDR1 SGHVS and CDR2 FQNEAQ. This CDR3 is built from 15 residues. CDR3 loop: CASSLVAGSAYEQYF. CDR3 sequence (DNA): TGTGCCAGCAGCTTAGTGGCGGGTTCCGCCTACGAGCAGTACTTC.

V usage is TRBV5-1 and J usage is TRBJ1-2; 9 nucleotides align to TRBD1. Trimming took 1 base from V and 6 from J; bases not matched to a gene: 1. CDR1 is SGHRS, CDR2 YFSETQ, per germline. The CDR3 covers 13 residues. The CDR3 nucleotides are TGCGCCAGCAGCTTGTGGACAGGGGATGGCTACACCTTC. Encoded protein: CASSLWTGDGYTF.

The chain employs TRBV3-1 and TRBJ2-1; D tentatively reads TRBD1 or TRBD2 (5 bases each). Trimming stripped 3 bases from V and 6 bases from J, with 15 bases between. This CDR3 comprises 15 residues. The germline gives CDR1 LGHDT, CDR2 YNNKEL (reference sequence). CDR3 in amino acids: CASSHEGKILNEQFF. CDR3 nucleotides: TGTGCCAGCAGCCATGAGGGGAAAATACTCAATGAGCAGTTCTTC.

This clonotype was counted only a few times. CDR3 nucleotide sequence: TGTGCCAGCTCACCGCGGACAGGGTCTGACGAGCAGTACTTC. Translation gives CASSPRTGSDEQYF. The chain links TRBV18 to TRBJ2-7, with 8 nucleotides matching TRBD1. V was clipped by 3 bases and J by 5 bases; unmatched bases: 6. CDR3 size: 14 residues. Germline CDR1 reads KGHSH; CDR2 reads LQKENI.

This clonotype was seen a handful of times. The gene calls are TRBV14 and TRBJ2-5, with D possibly matching TRBD1 (6 bases). The CDR3 is made up of 15 amino acids. Trimming cost V 4 bases and J 5 bases, with 17 bases left between them. The germline V gene encodes CDR1 SGHDN and CDR2 FVKESK. The CDR3 reads CASSPNRASGETQYF. Here the CDR3 DNA reads TGTGCCAGCAGCCCAAACAGGGCTTCGGGGGAGACCCAGTACTTC.

The rearrangement links TRBV2 to TRBJ1-6, with no clear D. Germline CDR1 and CDR2: SNHLY and FYNNEI. V was trimmed by 11 bases and J by 3 bases, leaving 11 bases between them. CDR3 length: 13 residues. CDR3 residues: CAGSYDYNSPLHF. The CDR3 DNA follows: TGTGCCGGATCATACGACTATAATTCACCCCTCCACTTT.

Many counts were recorded for this clonotype. This sequence joins TRBV29-1 and TRBJ2-5; D could derive from TRBD1 or TRBD2 (5 bases each). V was clipped by 2 bases and J by 5 bases, with 9 bases between them. The CDR3 is 12 residues long. CDR1 is SQVTM and CDR2 is ANQGSEA in the germline V gene. CDR3 residues: CSVETGAETQYF. CDR3 bases: TGCAGCGTTGAAACCGGGGCGGAGACCCAGTACTTC.